A selection of T cell receptor beta chains follows, all from one sample in a study of blood T cell repertoires in COVID-19. Some clones are missing from TCRdb's copy, which holds only in-frame ones; the method was immunoSEQ multiplex PCR. The repertoire has 70,000 to 95,000 clones, 80% to 95% of them found once; the top ten carry roughly 6.6%. The sample comprised peripheral blood. The receptor set was obtained from a woman aged 55-70 years with active COVID-19. Each CDR3 is given with its conserved first and last residue. The D gene is left open where the match is weak. The size field is filled for only some rows; it gives once, few, many or a size class.

abundance: .
d_gene: TRBD1
j_gene: TRBJ2-7
v_gene: TRBV4-2
CDR3aa: CASSQRVMGGTGAYEQYF
CDR3nt: TGTGCCAGCAGCCAAAGGGTTATGGGAGGGACAGGGGCCTACGAGCAGTACTTC

abundance: .
d_gene: .
j_gene: TRBJ2-5
v_gene: TRBV5-6
CDR3aa: CASSFRFQETQYF
CDR3nt: TGTGCCAGCAGCTTCCGGTTCCAAGAGACCCAGTACTTC

abundance: once
d_gene: TRBD1
j_gene: TRBJ1-2
v_gene: TRBV9
CDR3aa: CASSEQGFPNYGYTF
CDR3nt: TGTGCCAGCAGCGAACAGGGGTTCCCTAACTATGGCTACACCTTC

abundance: .
d_gene: .
j_gene: TRBJ2-7
v_gene: TRBV7-9
CDR3aa: CASSPSRRTSLKSPYEQYF
CDR3nt: TGTGCCAGCAGCCCTAGCCGGCGGACTTCCCTAAAAAGCCCCTACGAGCAGTACTTC

abundance: .
d_gene: TRBD2
j_gene: TRBJ2-7
v_gene: TRBV11-3
CDR3aa: CASSLRPGLAGQPYEQYF
CDR3nt: TGTGCCAGCAGCTTGCGCCCGGGACTAGCGGGACAACCTTACGAGCAGTACTTC

abundance: .
d_gene: .
j_gene: TRBJ2-7
v_gene: TRBV6-5
CDR3aa: CASSPNGVPSYEQYF
CDR3nt: TGTGCCAGCAGTCCCAACGGGGTGCCTTCCTACGAGCAGTACTTC

abundance: .
d_gene: .
j_gene: TRBJ2-7
v_gene: TRBV7-2
CDR3aa: CASSFVGPAYEQYF
CDR3nt: TGTGCCAGCAGCTTTGTTGGGCCGGCCTACGAGCAGTACTTC

abundance: once
d_gene: TRBD2
j_gene: TRBJ2-1
v_gene: TRBV3-1/TRBV3-2
CDR3aa: CASSHQTGGTRTYNEQFF
CDR3nt: TGTGCCAGCAGCCATCAAACGGGGGGGACTAGAACCTACAATGAGCAGTTCTTC

abundance: .
d_gene: TRBD1
j_gene: TRBJ2-1
v_gene: TRBV2
CDR3aa: CASSDTGGYNEQFF
CDR3nt: TGTGCCAGCAGTGATACAGGGGGCTACAATGAGCAGTTCTTC

abundance: few
d_gene: TRBD2
j_gene: TRBJ2-7
v_gene: TRBV10-3
CDR3aa: CAISVTSGRSYEQYF
CDR3nt: TGTGCCATCAGTGTGACTAGCGGGAGATCCTACGAGCAGTACTTC

abundance: .
d_gene: TRBD2
j_gene: TRBJ2-3
v_gene: TRBV5-1
CDR3aa: CASSRVAGGVTDTQYF
CDR3nt: TGCGCCAGCAGCCGGGTAGCGGGAGGTGTGACAGATACGCAGTATTTT

abundance: .
d_gene: TRBD1
j_gene: TRBJ1-2
v_gene: TRBV28
CDR3aa: CASSLGQERDGYTF
CDR3nt: TGTGCCAGCAGTCTTGGACAGGAGAGGGATGGCTACACCTTC

abundance: .
d_gene: TRBD1
j_gene: TRBJ1-2
v_gene: TRBV4-1
CDR3aa: CASAGTGVGYGYTF
CDR3nt: TGCGCCAGCGCCGGGACAGGGGTTGGATATGGCTACACCTTC

abundance: .
d_gene: TRBD2
j_gene: TRBJ2-3
v_gene: TRBV4-2
CDR3aa: CASSPTSGGSTNTQYF
CDR3nt: TGTGCCAGCAGCCCGACTAGCGGGGGTAGCACAAATACGCAGTATTTT

abundance: .
d_gene: .
j_gene: TRBJ2-2
v_gene: TRBV7-3
CDR3aa: CASSPFGGGGGGELFF
CDR3nt: TGTGCCAGCAGCCCCTTTGGGGGTGGGGGCGGCGGGGAGCTGTTTTTT

abundance: .
d_gene: .
j_gene: TRBJ1-2
v_gene: TRBV7-9
CDR3aa: CASLNVRTGDGYTF
CDR3nt: TGTGCCAGCTTAAACGTGAGGACGGGAGATGGCTACACCTTC

abundance: .
d_gene: .
j_gene: TRBJ2-7
v_gene: TRBV12-3/TRBV12-4
CDR3aa: CASSSQGTYEQYF
CDR3nt: TGTGCCAGCAGTTCACAGGGTACCTACGAGCAGTACTTC

abundance: .
d_gene: .
j_gene: TRBJ1-5
v_gene: TRBV24-1
CDR3aa: CATPPSRPQPQHF
CDR3nt: TGTGCCACCCCCCCTTCCAGGCCGCAGCCCCAGCATTTT

abundance: .
d_gene: .
j_gene: TRBJ2-1
v_gene: TRBV19
CDR3aa: CASSIDIYNEQFF
CDR3nt: TGTGCCAGTAGTATAGATATATACAATGAGCAGTTCTTC

abundance: .
d_gene: .
j_gene: TRBJ1-5
v_gene: TRBV3-1/TRBV3-2
CDR3aa: CASSRGGGNQPQHF
CDR3nt: TGTGCCAGCAGCCGCGGGGGGGGGAATCAGCCCCAGCATTTT

abundance: .
d_gene: .
j_gene: TRBJ1-1
v_gene: TRBV7-9
CDR3aa: CASSFLGSGGNTEAFF
CDR3nt: TGTGCCAGCAGCTTCTTAGGGTCTGGGGGCAACACTGAAGCTTTCTTT

abundance: .
d_gene: .
j_gene: TRBJ2-7
v_gene: TRBV28
CDR3aa: CASSPDRISEQYF
CDR3nt: TGTGCCAGCAGTCCCGACAGGATCAGCGAGCAGTACTTC

abundance: .
d_gene: TRBD2
j_gene: TRBJ2-5
v_gene: TRBV15
CDR3aa: CATSPGAGRETQYF
CDR3nt: TGTGCCACCAGCCCGGGAGCGGGGCGGGAGACCCAGTACTTC

abundance: .
d_gene: TRBD1
j_gene: TRBJ1-1
v_gene: TRBV28
CDR3aa: CASSKGGSDTEAFF
CDR3nt: TGTGCCAGCAGCAAAGGGGGCTCGGACACTGAAGCTTTCTTT

abundance: .
d_gene: TRBD1
j_gene: TRBJ2-5
v_gene: TRBV5-1
CDR3aa: CASSFDRVQETQYF
CDR3nt: TGCGCCAGCAGCTTTGACAGGGTCCAAGAGACCCAGTACTTC

abundance: .
d_gene: .
j_gene: TRBJ1-5
v_gene: TRBV21-1
CDR3aa: CASSPTQGFAQPQHF
CDR3nt: TGTGCCAGCAGCCCGACTCAGGGTTTCGCCCAGCCCCAGCATTTT